The present TCR beta chain was sequenced within a study of graft-versus-host responses after intestinal transplantation. On the study more broadly: Recipients were all induced with anti-thymocyte globulin, then given tacrolimus and steroids for around three years. Points from the study as a whole: The study associated peak circulating GvH clone levels with early post-transplant HvG declines.

Clones were read by immunoSEQ multiplex PCR, and TCRdb kept only the in-frame ones, dropping some. The table has tens of thousands of clones, approximately 89% seen once. Comment on this clone: Its antigen is undetermined.

The sample in question was unstimulated CD8+ T cells sorted from spleen or lymph node cells, obtained before transplant. This clonotype was sampled from a human donor who was the organ donor for an intestinal transplant.

The CDR3: CASSVLGGPEAFF. CDR3 sequence (DNA): TGTGCCAGCAGTGTATTGGGGGGCCCTGAAGCTTTCTTT. The chain joins TRBV6-1 to TRBJ1-1; D may be TRBD1 (6 bases). CDR1 is MNHNS, CDR2 SASEGT, per germline. Between the trimmed V and J ends, which lost 4 bases and 6 bases, there was a span of 12 bases. This CDR3 spans 13 amino acids.